Following are 26 T cell receptor beta chains from one sample sequenced in a study of long-term antiretroviral therapy in people with HIV. Survey level was the resolution at which the v3.0 immunoSEQ assay ran. Method: immunoSEQ multiplex PCR; TCRdb's copy keeps in-frame clones and lacks some. The sample lists about 16,000 clones, roughly 94% occurring once. The sample was unsorted PBMCs, taken roughly 6.4 years after starting antiretroviral therapy. These receptors all come from a woman aged 45-65 years with HIV.

This chain uses TRBV5-1 with TRBJ2-3, with D unresolved. The germline V and J ends were trimmed by 0 bases and 8 bases, with 16 bases remaining between them. Germline lookup yields CDR1 SGHRS and CDR2 YFSETQ. The CDR3 totals 15 residues. The DNA of the CDR3 is TGCGCCAGCAGCTTGGAGGGTGGGGTAGTGCGTACGCAGTATTTT. It codes for CASSLEGGVVRTQYF.

The chain links TRBV6-5 to TRBJ1-2; D is uncertain. V dropped 1 base and J dropped 3 bases, with 12 bases sitting between them. CDR1 is MNHEY, CDR2 SVGAGI, per germline. The CDR3 has 15 amino acids. The CDR3 reads CASSYWPPSDYGYTF. CDR3 nucleotide sequence: TGTGCCAGCAGTTACTGGCCCCCGAGCGACTATGGCTACACCTTC.

The J gene is TRBJ2-5, the V gene TRBV7-9; D might be TRBD1 (6 bases). This CDR3 region has 14 residues. Germline V CDR1 and CDR2: SEHNR, FQNEAQ (reference sequence). V lost 5 bases and J lost 3, with 13 bases in between. The CDR3 region has the DNA TGTGCCAGCAGCCCCGGGACATACAAAGAGACCCAGTACTTC. Translation: CASSPGTYKETQYF. The full variable domain, completed using reference TRBV7-9 and TRBJ2-5, is DTGVSQNPRHKITKRGQNVTFRCDPISEHNRLYWYRQTLGQGPEFLTYFQNEAQLEKSRLLSDRFSAERPKGSFSTLEIQRTEQGDSAMYLCASSPGTYKETQYFGPGTRLLVL.

The genes are TRBV7-2 and TRBJ2-7; D gene ambiguous. V lost 5 bases and J lost 3, with 11 bases in between. Germline V CDR1 and CDR2: SGHTA, FQGNSA. This CDR3 has 13 residues. The CDR3 protein is CASSLPDLYEQYF. For the CDR3, the DNA is TGTGCCAGCAGCCTCCCGGACCTCTACGAGCAGTACTTC.

V usage is TRBV4-3 and J usage is TRBJ2-1; D is perhaps TRBD2 (5 bases). CDR1 and CDR2 (germline): LGHNA, YSLEER. Trimming removed 0 bases at V and 9 bases at J, with 15 bases between. The CDR3 sequence is 15 residues long. CDR3 DNA sequence: TGCGCCAGCAGCCAAGAAGTACTAGACTCTCCTGAGCAGTTCTTC. It is translated as CASSQEVLDSPEQFF.

The chain uses TRBV4-2 and TRBJ2-5, with D possibly matching TRBD1 (6 bases). The CDR3 has 15 residues. CDR1 is LGHNA and CDR2 is YNFKEQ in the germline V gene. The germline V and J ends were trimmed by 0 bases and 1 base, with 9 bases remaining between them. The CDR3 sequence is CASSQDWTAQETQYF. CDR3 nucleotides: TGTGCCAGCAGCCAAGATTGGACAGCCCAAGAGACCCAGTACTTC.

This clone was recorded once. V usage is TRBV5-6 and J usage is TRBJ2-5, with 8 bases lining up with TRBD2. V was clipped by 3 bases and J by 3 bases; unmatched bases: 4. The length of the CDR3 is 14 residues. Germline CDR1 is SGHDT and CDR2 is YYEEEE. The CDR3 DNA reads as TGTGCCAGCAGCTGGATTAGCGGGGAAGAGACCCAGTACTTC. Its translation: CASSWISGEETQYF.

This clone appeared once. CDR3 DNA sequence: TGTGCCATCAGGGACCGAGAGAACTATGGCTACACCTTC. Translating it yields CAIRDRENYGYTF. This chain joins TRBV10-3 and TRBJ1-2, with unresolved D. CDR1 is ENHRY, CDR2 SYGVKD, per germline. The V and J ends lost 6 bases and 2 bases respectively, with 10 bases between them. The length of the CDR3 is 13 residues.

This chain links TRBV27 with TRBJ1-3; 7 bases are shared with TRBD1. The CDR3 runs to 14 residues. The junction had 2 bases not matched to a gene; V was cut back by 6 bases and J by 0 bases. The germline V gene has CDR1 MNHEY and CDR2 SMNVEV (reference sequence). CDR3 region: CASSSGGSGNTIYF. The DNA for the CDR3 is TGTGCCAGCAGCTCAGGGGGCTCTGGAAACACCATATATTTT.

The J gene is TRBJ2-7, the V gene TRBV7-9, with D maybe TRBD2 (5 bases). The CDR3 has 14 amino acids. V was pared by 1 base and J by 3 bases, with 10 bases between. Germline V gene sequence: CDR1 SEHNR, CDR2 FQNEAQ (reference sequence). The CDR3 DNA is TGTGCCAGCAGCTTAGGTCCGGGGAACTACGAGCAGTACTTC. Amino acids: CASSLGPGNYEQYF.

V is TRBV2 and J is TRBJ2-1; D may be TRBD2 (5 bases). Germline V gene lookup returns CDR1 SNHLY and CDR2 FYNNEI. CDR3 size: 13 residues. Trimming pared 3 bases from V and 10 bases from J, leaving 13 bases between. CDR3 sequence reads: CASSEAGVGEQFF. The DNA of the CDR3 is TGTGCCAGCAGTGAGGCCGGGGTGGGCGAGCAGTTCTTC.

This chain joins TRBV4-2 and TRBJ2-7; 9 bases map to TRBD2. Germline V CDR1 and CDR2: LGHNA, YNFKEQ. V shed 4 bases, J shed 2 bases, and the junction held 6 bases outside the gene matches. The CDR3 runs 15 residues. The CDR3 coding sequence is TGTGCCAGCAGCCCCCTGAGCGGGGGGACCTACGAGCAGTACTTC. This gives the protein CASSPLSGGTYEQYF.

The V call is TRBV7-2, the J call TRBJ2-1, with a weak D call TRBD1 (6 bases). The length of the CDR3 is 16 residues. Germline CDR1 reads SGHTA; CDR2 reads FQGNSA. V gave up 2 bases and J gave up 1 base, with 12 bases separating them. In DNA, the CDR3 is TGTGCCAGCAGCTTAATGGGACATCCTTCCTACAATGAGCAGTTCTTC. The encoded protein is CASSLMGHPSYNEQFF.

The rearrangement uses TRBV4-3 and TRBJ1-1; the D is unclear. The CDR3 consists of 13 residues. V dropped 0 bases and J dropped 3 bases, with 5 bases sitting between them. The germline gives CDR1 LGHNA, CDR2 YSLEER. DNA for the CDR3: TGCGCCAGCAGCCAAGACGGGGACACTGAAGCTTTCTTT. It translates to CASSQDGDTEAFF.

In its sample, this clone was seen once. V gene TRBV2 combines with J gene TRBJ2-5, with D tentatively TRBD2 (5 bases). The germline CDR1 and CDR2 sequences are SNHLY and FYNNEI. The CDR3 length is 12 residues. Trimming removed 5 bases from V and 7 bases from J, with 11 bases in between. The CDR3 region has the DNA TGTGCCAGCAGTTCCCCGGCGGGGACCCAGTACTTC. It encodes CASSSPAGTQYF.

This clone showed up just once. This chain connects TRBV7-8 to TRBJ2-7; 7 bases are a match to TRBD2. The CDR3 is 17 residues long. Germline V gene data show CDR1 as SGHVS and CDR2 as FQNEAQ. After removal of 1 base from V and 0 bases from J, the junction contained 9 bases not matched to a gene. CDR3 nucleotide sequence: TGTGCCAGCAGCTTAGGTATTGGGGGGGTCGGCTCCTACGAGCAGTACTTC. Its translation: CASSLGIGGVGSYEQYF.

The chain recombines TRBV6-1 with TRBJ1-5, with a tentative D call TRBD1 (5 bases). The germline V gene has CDR1 MNHNS and CDR2 SASEGT. CDR3 length equals 15 residues. Trimming took 4 bases from V and 2 from J, leaving 12 bases between them. The CDR3, as DNA: TGTGCCAGCAGTGCCCCCCGGGACGGCAATCAGCCCCAGCATTTT. This translates into CASSAPRDGNQPQHF.

CDR3 nucleotide sequence: TGCGCCAGCAGCCTCCACTGGGGGGTGGGCACTGAAGCTTTCTTT. This translates into CASSLHWGVGTEAFF. The rearrangement links TRBV5-1 to TRBJ1-1; D is perhaps TRBD1 (5 bases). The CDR3 loop spans 15 amino acids. Germline V gives CDR1 SGHRS, CDR2 YFSETQ. The ends were cut back, 4 bases at V and 4 bases at J, with 17 bases in the middle.

The V call is TRBV28, the J call TRBJ2-7; D is perhaps TRBD2 (5 bases). The CDR3 extends over 14 amino acids. The germline V gene has CDR1 MDHEN and CDR2 SYDVKM. The V end lost 6 bases, the J end lost 2 bases, and 14 bases lay between the germline ends. The CDR3 sequence is CASRTYEGAYEQYF. The CDR3, as DNA: TGTGCCAGCAGAACTTATGAGGGCGCCTACGAGCAGTACTTC.

This clone turned up a few times. The chain recombines TRBV9 with TRBJ2-1; 8 positions agree with TRBD1. V shed 1 base and J 2 bases; nucleotides not matched to a gene: 20. In germline, CDR1 is SGDLS, CDR2 YYNGEE. This CDR3 comprises 21 residues. The chain's CDR3 is CASSVTLNKRTGPGAYNEQFF. CDR3 nucleotides: TGTGCCAGCAGCGTAACCTTAAATAAGAGGACAGGGCCCGGGGCCTACAATGAGCAGTTCTTC.

The V and J genes are TRBV4-3 and TRBJ2-1; 11 positions match TRBD2. The germline CDR1 and CDR2 sequences are LGHNA and YSLEER. V lost 5 bases to trimming and J lost 7 bases; unmatched junction nucleotides: 4. The CDR3 runs to 14 residues. The CDR3 DNA reads as TGCGCCAGCAGCTTCCGGACTAGCGGGAATGAGCAGTTCTTC. Translation: CASSFRTSGNEQFF.

The V gene is TRBV5-1, the J gene TRBJ2-7; D unresolved. The CDR3 loop spans 16 amino acids. The germline CDR1 and CDR2 sequences are SGHRS and YFSETQ. V was shortened by 4 bases and J by 3 bases, with 20 bases between the two germline ends. The CDR3 protein is CASSPTSPTLNYEQYF. In DNA, the CDR3 is TGCGCCAGCAGCCCGACGTCCCCCACGCTCAACTACGAGCAGTACTTC.

V is TRBV7-9 and J is TRBJ2-5; D could derive from TRBD1 or TRBD2 (6 bases each). The V gene lost 1 base and the J gene lost 5 bases, with 14 bases spanning the gap. From germline, CDR1 is SEHNR and CDR2 FQNEAQ (reference sequence). The CDR3 consists of 15 residues. CDR3 bases: TGTGCCAGCAGCTTAGGACTAGGGGGTCCGGAGACCCAGTACTTC. Protein: CASSLGLGGPETQYF.

V usage is TRBV6-6 and J usage is TRBJ1-4; the D is unclear. From germline, CDR1 is MNHNY and CDR2 SVGAGI (reference sequence). The germline V and J ends were trimmed by 6 bases and 7 bases, with 21 bases remaining between them. The CDR3 runs to 16 residues. The CDR3: CASSNRQGPTGEKLFF. Here the CDR3 DNA reads TGTGCCAGCAGCAACCGGCAAGGGCCAACGGGTGAAAAACTGTTTTTT.

The CDR3 sequence: CASSERGYGYTF. The CDR3 DNA reads TGTGCCAGCAGCGAGCGGGGATATGGCTACACCTTC. The chain is built from TRBV28 and TRBJ1-2; unclear D gene. Germline-derived CDR1 and CDR2 are MDHEN and SYDVKM. V lost 6 bases to trimming and J lost 5 bases, with 10 bases between them. This CDR3 region has 12 residues.

This chain links TRBV2 with TRBJ2-7; no clear D gene. V shed 2 bases and J shed 2 bases, with 7 bases lying between them. Germline V CDR1 and CDR2: SNHLY, FYNNEI. This CDR3 is built from 13 residues. The CDR3 region is CASSEISTYEQYF. CDR3 in DNA: TGTGCCAGCAGTGAAATCTCCACCTACGAGCAGTACTTC.